This T cell receptor beta chain comes out of a study of blood T cell repertoires in COVID-19. Clones were sequenced by immunoSEQ multiplex PCR, and TCRdb holds only the in-frame ones, with some missing. The sample contains 40,000 to 50,000 clones, about 84% of which appear only once. CDR1 is SEHNR, CDR2 FQNEAQ, per germline (reference sequence). V lost 5 bases to trimming and J lost 11 bases, with 16 bases between them. The CDR3 is 13 residues long. Sequenced input: peripheral blood. The origin of this receptor is a woman aged 55-69 years with acute or convalescent COVID-19. V is TRBV7-9 and J is TRBJ1-5; D is unclear. CDR3 sequence reads: CASSPGVGSTQHF. Written as DNA, the CDR3 is TGTGCCAGCAGCCCCGGAGTTGGAAGTACCCAGCATTTT. Based on the CDR3 plus reference TRBV7-9 and TRBJ1-5, the full variable domain is DTGVSQNPRHKITKRGQNVTFRCDPISEHNRLYWYRQTLGQGPEFLTYFQNEAQLEKSRLLSDRFSAERPKGSFSTLEIQRTEQGDSAMYLCASSPGVGSTQHFGDGTRLSIL.